In its sample, the clone carrying this TCR beta chain was seen a few times. Between the trimmed V and J ends, which lost 8 bases and 3 bases, there was a span of 13 bases. The CDR3 contains 13 residues. Germline V gene sequence: CDR1 MDHEN, CDR2 SYDVKM. The data are from a study of control samples from healthy donors and cancer patients. Data came from immunoSEQ multiplex PCR; TCRdb stores just in-frame clones and leaves some out. The sample includes over 150,000 clones, approximately 94% of them seen just once. The rearrangement joins TRBV28 to TRBJ1-2; D is undetermined. The specimen was blood. This clonotype was sampled from a woman between 18 and 30 years old in good health. CDR3 in amino acids: CASGASHHYGYTF. CDR3 bases: TGTGCCAGCGGCGCGAGTCACCACTATGGCTACACCTTC.